The T cell receptor beta chain described here comes from a study of Graves' ophthalmopathy and Graves' hyperthyroidism. Study-wide findings and caveats: Researchers report that a 13-signature model separated ophthalmopathy from stable hyperthyroidism, posting less than 90% sensitivity and 75% to 84% specificity.

Patients were left out if they had other autoimmune diseases, uncontrolled infections, pregnancy or lactation. The PBMC fraction was derived from less than 11 ml of fresh peripheral blood. Researchers took RNA transcripts and amplified TCR beta CDR3 regions from them. RT-PCR was first run with HTBI primers, then multiplex PCR in a second round. TCRdb re-derived calls from the multiplex PCR reads in MiXCR, one entry per CDR3 protein. The data show 660,000 or so distinct CDR3 sequences, 35% to 50% seen once. Notes on this clonotype: Its antigen is undetermined.

The ends were cut back, 5 bases at V and 0 bases at J, with 13 bases in the middle. This CDR3 comprises 15 residues. The germline CDR1 and CDR2 sequences are SEHNR and FQNEAQ (reference sequence). Sequences were obtained from peripheral blood. The chain links TRBV7-9 to TRBJ1-2; D remains ambiguous. The origin of this receptor is an adult man with Graves' ophthalmopathy. The CDR3 region has the DNA TGTGCCAGCAGCCCCGCGGCGGGAGCTAACTATGGCTACACCTTC. This sequence encodes CASSPAAGANYGYTF.